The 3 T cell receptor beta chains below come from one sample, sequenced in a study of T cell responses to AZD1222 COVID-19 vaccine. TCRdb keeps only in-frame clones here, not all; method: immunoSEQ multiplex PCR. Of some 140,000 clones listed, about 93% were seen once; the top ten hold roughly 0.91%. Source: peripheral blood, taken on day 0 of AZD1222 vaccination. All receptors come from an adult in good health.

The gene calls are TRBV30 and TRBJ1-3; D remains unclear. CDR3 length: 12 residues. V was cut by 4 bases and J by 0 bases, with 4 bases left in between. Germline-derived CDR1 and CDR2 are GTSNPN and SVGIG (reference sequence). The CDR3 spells CAWTSSGNTIYF. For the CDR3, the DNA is TGTGCCTGGACGAGCTCTGGAAACACCATATATTTT. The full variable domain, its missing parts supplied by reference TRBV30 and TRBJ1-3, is SQTIHQWPATLVQPVGSPLSLECTVEGTSNPNLYWYRQAAGRGLQLLFYSVGIGQISSEVPQNLSASRPQDRQFILSSKKLLLSDSGFYLCAWTSSGNTIYFGEGSWLTVV.

The CDR3 bases are TGTGCCAGCAGTGCTCATCCGGGACCAGACGTCGGCTACACCTTC. Amino acid sequence: CASSAHPGPDVGYTF. This rearrangement joins TRBV2 to TRBJ1-2, with D possibly TRBD1 on 5 matching bases. CDR3 length: 15 residues. V was cut by 4 bases and J by 8 bases, with 20 bases left in between. Germline values: CDR1 SNHLY, CDR2 FYNNEI. Full variable domain (missing parts from reference TRBV2 and TRBJ1-2): EPEVTQTPSHQVTQMGQEVILRCVPISNHLYFYWYRQILGQKVEFLVSFYNNEISEKSEIFDDQFSVERPDGSNFTLKIRSTKLEDSAMYFCASSAHPGPDVGYTFGSGTRLTVV.

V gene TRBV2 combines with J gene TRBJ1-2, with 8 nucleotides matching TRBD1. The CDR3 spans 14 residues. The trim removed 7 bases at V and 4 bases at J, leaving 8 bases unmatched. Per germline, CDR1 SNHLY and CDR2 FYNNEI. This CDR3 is CASTRQGRAYGYTF. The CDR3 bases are TGTGCCAGCACTAGACAGGGGCGCGCCTATGGCTACACCTTC.